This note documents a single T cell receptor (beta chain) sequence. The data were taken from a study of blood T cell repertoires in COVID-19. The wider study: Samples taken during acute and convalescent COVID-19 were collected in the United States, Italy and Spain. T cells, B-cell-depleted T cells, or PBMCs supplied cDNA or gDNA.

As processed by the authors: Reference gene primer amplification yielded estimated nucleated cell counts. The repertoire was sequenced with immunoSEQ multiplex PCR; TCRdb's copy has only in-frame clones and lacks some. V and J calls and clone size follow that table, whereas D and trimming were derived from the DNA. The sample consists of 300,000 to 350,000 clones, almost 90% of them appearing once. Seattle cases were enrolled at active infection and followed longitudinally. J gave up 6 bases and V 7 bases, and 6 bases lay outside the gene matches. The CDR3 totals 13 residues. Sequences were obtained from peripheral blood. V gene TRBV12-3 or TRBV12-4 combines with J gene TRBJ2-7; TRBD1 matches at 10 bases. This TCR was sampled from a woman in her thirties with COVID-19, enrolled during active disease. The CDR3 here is CASKPGQGSEQYF. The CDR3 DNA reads TGTGCCAGCAAACCGGGACAGGGGAGCGAGCAGTACTTC.